This T cell receptor beta chain stems from a study of HIV-infected children after antiretroviral therapy interruption. The TCR library was built from RNA with a 3' RACE protocol and unique molecular identifiers. From the 3' RACE reads, TCRdb called clonotypes with MiXCR, one entry per CDR3 protein. There are around 50,000 distinct CDR3 sequences in the sample; roughly 4.5% occur only once, and approximately 0.67% lies in the top ten. Noted treatment: PENTA 11 planned treatment interruption arm or continuous ART arm. Samples needed at least 5 million viable cryopreserved PBMCs. The receptor comes from a pool of human donors with HIV. The source material was CD45RA+ CD4+ T cells from PBMCs, pooled from several time points, sampled from a donor given antiretroviral therapy, either interrupted or continuous. Described subset: naive CD4+ CD45RA+ CD45RO- T cells.

The CDR3 loop is CASSPRGYPFMYNEQFF. The CDR3 DNA follows: TGCGCCAGCAGCCCCCGGGGGTACCCATTTATGTACAATGAGCAGTTCTTC. This chain uses TRBV5-1 with TRBJ2-1; TRBD2 might be the D (6 bases). The germline V gene encodes CDR1 SGHRS and CDR2 YFSETQ. The CDR3 is made up of 17 amino acids. V lost 4 bases, J lost 4 bases, and 21 bases lay in between.